This T cell receptor beta chain was captured by sequencing in a study of CD8 T cells in Susac syndrome. Between the trimmed V and J ends, which lost 5 bases and 5 bases, there was a span of 7 bases. In germline, CDR1 is DFQATT, CDR2 SNEGSKA (reference sequence). This CDR3 contains 12 residues. A quantity of about 0.5 to 1 ug RNA underwent reverse transcription using random hexamers. Amplification of TCR beta CDR3 was carried out by immunoSEQ multiplex PCR, which covered 54 Vbeta and 13 Jbeta segments. MiXCR was run by TCRdb on the immunoSEQ multiplex PCR reads, yielding one entry per CDR3 protein. The table records under 200,000 distinct CDR3 sequences, 85% to 95% of them present only once. TCR beta sequencing covered blood CD8+ and CD4+ T cells.

Sequencing used CD4+ T cells from PBMCs. The TCR comes from a human donor in good health. The gene calls are TRBV20-1 and TRBJ1-6, with D uncertain. CDR3 residues: CSAEQNNSPLHF. In DNA, the CDR3 is TGCAGTGCTGAACAGAATAATTCACCCCTCCACTTT.